This T cell receptor beta chain is drawn from a study of blood T cell repertoires in COVID-19. The overall study: The cDNA or gDNA used as material had been derived from T cells, B-cell-depleted T cells, or PBMCs.

How the authors handled the data: Amplification with reference gene primers provided the estimates of nucleated cell counts. TCRdb keeps only in-frame clones here, not all; method: immunoSEQ multiplex PCR. V and J calls and clone size are as listed in that table; D and trimming were resolved from the DNA. This table has a few hundred thousand clones, around 89% appearing once. Self-reported history from a screening survey and questionnaire set each donor's cohort. Cohort 3 donors were reported recovered after two negative PCRs, clearance, or symptom resolution. CDR1 and CDR2 from the germline V gene are LGHDT and YNNKEL (reference sequence). Trimming pared 0 bases from V and 2 bases from J, leaving 5 bases between. The CDR3 extends over 14 amino acids.

Sequenced input: PBMCs or T cells enriched from blood (not recorded which). This receptor was taken from a man in his forties or fifties who had recovered from COVID-19. The chain is built from TRBV3-1 (or the pseudogene TRBV3-2) and TRBJ1-5; D unresolved. The CDR3 loop reads CASSQDIGNQPQHF. CDR3 sequence (DNA): TGTGCCAGCAGCCAAGATATAGGCAATCAGCCCCAGCATTTT.